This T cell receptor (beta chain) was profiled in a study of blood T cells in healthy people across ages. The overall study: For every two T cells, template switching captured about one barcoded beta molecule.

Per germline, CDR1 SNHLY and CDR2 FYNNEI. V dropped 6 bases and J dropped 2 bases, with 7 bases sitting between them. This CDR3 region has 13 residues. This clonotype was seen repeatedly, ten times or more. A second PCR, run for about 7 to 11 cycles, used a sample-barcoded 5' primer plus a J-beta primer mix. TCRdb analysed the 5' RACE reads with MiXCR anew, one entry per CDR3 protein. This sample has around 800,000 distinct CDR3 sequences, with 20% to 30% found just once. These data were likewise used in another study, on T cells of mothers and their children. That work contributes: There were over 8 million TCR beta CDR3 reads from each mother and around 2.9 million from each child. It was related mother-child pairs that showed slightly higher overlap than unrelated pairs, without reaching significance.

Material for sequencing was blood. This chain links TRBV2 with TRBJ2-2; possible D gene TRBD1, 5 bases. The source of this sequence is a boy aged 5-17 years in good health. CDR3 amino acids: CASRGQNTGELFF. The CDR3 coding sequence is TGTGCCAGCAGAGGACAAAACACCGGGGAGCTGTTTTTT.